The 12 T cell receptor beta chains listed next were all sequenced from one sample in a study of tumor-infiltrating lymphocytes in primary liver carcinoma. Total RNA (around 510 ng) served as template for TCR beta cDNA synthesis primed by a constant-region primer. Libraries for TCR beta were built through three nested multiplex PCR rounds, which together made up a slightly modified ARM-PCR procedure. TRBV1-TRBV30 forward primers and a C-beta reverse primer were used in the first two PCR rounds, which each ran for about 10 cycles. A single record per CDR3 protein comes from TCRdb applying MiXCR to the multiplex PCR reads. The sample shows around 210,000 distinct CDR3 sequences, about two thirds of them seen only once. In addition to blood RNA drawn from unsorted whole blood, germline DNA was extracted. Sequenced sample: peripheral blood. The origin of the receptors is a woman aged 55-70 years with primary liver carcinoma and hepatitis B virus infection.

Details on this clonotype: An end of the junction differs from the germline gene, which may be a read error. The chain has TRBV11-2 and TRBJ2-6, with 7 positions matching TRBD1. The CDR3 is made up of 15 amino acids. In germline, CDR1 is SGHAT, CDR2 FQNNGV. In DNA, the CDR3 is TGTGCCGGCAGCTTAGGGGGCGCAGGGGCCAGCGTCCTGACTTTC. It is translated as CAGSLGGAGASVLTF.

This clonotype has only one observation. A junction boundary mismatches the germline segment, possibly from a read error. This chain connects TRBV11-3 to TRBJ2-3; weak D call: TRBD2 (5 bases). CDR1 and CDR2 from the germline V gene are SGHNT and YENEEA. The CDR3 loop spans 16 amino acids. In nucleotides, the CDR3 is TGTGCCAGCGGCTTGGGTGAGGGTCTCCTAGCAGATACGCAGTATTTT. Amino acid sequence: CASGLGEGLLADTQYF.

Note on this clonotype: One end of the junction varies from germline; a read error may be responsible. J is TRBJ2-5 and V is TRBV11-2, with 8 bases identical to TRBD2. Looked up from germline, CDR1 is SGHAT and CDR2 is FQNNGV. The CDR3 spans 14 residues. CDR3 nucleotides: TGTGCCAGCAACTTAGACCCCGGGACTATCGGGAGGGTCTTC. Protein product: CASNLDPGTIGRVF.

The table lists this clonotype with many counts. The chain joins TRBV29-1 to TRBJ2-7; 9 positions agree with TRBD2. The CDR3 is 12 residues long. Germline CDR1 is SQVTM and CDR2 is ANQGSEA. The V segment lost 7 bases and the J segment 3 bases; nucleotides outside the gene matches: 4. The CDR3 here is CSALAGSYEQYF. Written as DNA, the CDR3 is TGCAGCGCCCTAGCGGGAAGCTACGAGCAGTACTTC.

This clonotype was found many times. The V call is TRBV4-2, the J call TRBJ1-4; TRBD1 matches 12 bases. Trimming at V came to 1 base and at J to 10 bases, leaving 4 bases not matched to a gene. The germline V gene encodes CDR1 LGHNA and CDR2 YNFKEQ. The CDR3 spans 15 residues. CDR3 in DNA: TGTGCCAGCAGCCAAGGGGACAGGGGGCGAGGAAAACTGTTTTTT. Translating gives CASSQGDRGRGKLFF.

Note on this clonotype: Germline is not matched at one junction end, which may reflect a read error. CDR3 nucleotide sequence: TGTGTCAGCGAACTAGCGGGAATGGGGGATGAGCAGTTCTTC. Amino acids: CVSELAGMGDEQFF. The gene calls are TRBV11-2 and TRBJ2-1; 10 bases map to TRBD2. Per germline, CDR1 SGHAT and CDR2 FQNNGV. This CDR3 comprises 14 residues.

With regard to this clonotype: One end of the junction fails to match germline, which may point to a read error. As DNA, the CDR3 is TGTGTCAGCAGTTATGGGACAGGGTTGAGGAGTGGCTACACCTTC. It specifies CVSSYGTGLRSGYTF. V and J are TRBV6-6 and TRBJ1-2; TRBD1 matches 9 bases. Germline CDR1 and CDR2: MNHNY and SVGAGI (reference sequence). This CDR3 is built from 15 residues.

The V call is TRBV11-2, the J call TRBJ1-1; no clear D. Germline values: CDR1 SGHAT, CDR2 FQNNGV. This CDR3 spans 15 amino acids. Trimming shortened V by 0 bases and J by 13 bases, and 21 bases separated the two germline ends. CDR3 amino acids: CASSLEPGPNTEVFF. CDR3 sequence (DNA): TGTGCCAGCAGCTTAGAACCTGGACCGAACACTGAGGTTTTCTTT.

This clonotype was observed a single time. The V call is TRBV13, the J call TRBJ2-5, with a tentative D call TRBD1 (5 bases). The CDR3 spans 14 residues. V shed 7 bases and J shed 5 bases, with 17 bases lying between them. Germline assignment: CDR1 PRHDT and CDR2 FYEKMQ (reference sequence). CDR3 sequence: CASISDSFGETQYF. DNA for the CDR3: TGTGCCAGCATCAGTGACAGTTTTGGCGAGACCCAGTACTTC.

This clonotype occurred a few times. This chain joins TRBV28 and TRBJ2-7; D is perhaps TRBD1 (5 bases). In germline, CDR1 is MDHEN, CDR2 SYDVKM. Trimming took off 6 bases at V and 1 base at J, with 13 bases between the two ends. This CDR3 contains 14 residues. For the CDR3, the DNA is TGTGCCAGCAGCATGACGGACACATCCTACGAGCAGTACTTC. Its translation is CASSMTDTSYEQYF.

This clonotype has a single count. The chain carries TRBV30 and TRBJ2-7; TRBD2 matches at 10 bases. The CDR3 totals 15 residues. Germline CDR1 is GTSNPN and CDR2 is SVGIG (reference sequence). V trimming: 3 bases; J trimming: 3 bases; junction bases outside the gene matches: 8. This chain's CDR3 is CAWSGTGLAHYEQYF. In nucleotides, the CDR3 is TGTGCCTGGAGCGGCACGGGACTAGCGCACTACGAGCAGTACTTC.

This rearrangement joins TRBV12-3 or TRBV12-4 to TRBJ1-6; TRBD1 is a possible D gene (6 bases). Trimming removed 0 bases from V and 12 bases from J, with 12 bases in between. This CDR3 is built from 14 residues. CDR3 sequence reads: CASSLARGGLPLHF. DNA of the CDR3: TGTGCCAGCAGTTTAGCCAGGGGAGGGTTACCCCTCCACTTT.